The 5 T cell receptor beta chains reported below all come from one sample, sequenced in a study of shared clonotypes between healthy human individuals. Assay: immunoSEQ multiplex PCR; the TCRdb copy retains only in-frame clones and omits some. Among about 1 million clones listed, about 76% were seen once. Sequenced input: memory CD4+ T cells sorted from blood. Documented subset: CD45RA-negative fraction. These receptors came from a man younger than 35 in good health.

The chain links TRBV5-1 to TRBJ1-1; 7 nucleotides match TRBD1. V lost 4 bases to trimming and J lost 1 base; unmatched junction nucleotides: 7. CDR3 length: 15 residues. Germline assignment: CDR1 SGHRS and CDR2 YFSETQ. This chain's CDR3 is CASSPAAGGNTEAFF. CDR3 DNA sequence: TGCGCCAGCAGCCCGGCCGCAGGGGGGAACACTGAAGCTTTCTTT.

V and J are TRBV18 and TRBJ2-6; D ambiguous. CDR1 is KGHSH, CDR2 LQKENI, per germline. Trimming took off 4 bases at V and 0 bases at J, with 10 bases between the two ends. The CDR3 is 16 amino acids. The chain's CDR3 is CASSRQPNSGANVLTF. The DNA of the CDR3 is TGTGCCAGCTCACGACAACCGAACTCTGGGGCCAACGTCCTGACTTTC.

This clone was picked up many times. The chain combines TRBV18 with TRBJ2-7; TRBD1 aligns across 11 bases. The V gene's germline CDR1 is KGHSH and CDR2 LQKENI. V lost 4 bases, J lost 3 bases, and 5 bases stayed unmatched. This CDR3 comprises 15 residues. CDR3 amino acids: CASSRGQGAHYEQYF. In DNA, the CDR3 is TGTGCCAGCTCACGCGGACAGGGGGCTCACTACGAGCAGTACTTC.

This clone was seen only once. The rearrangement joins TRBV5-1 to TRBJ1-2; 8 bases are shared with TRBD1. The V gene's germline CDR1 is SGHRS and CDR2 YFSETQ. V was pared by 0 bases and J by 7 bases, with 8 bases of the junction left unmatched. The CDR3 is 15 amino acids. The CDR3: CASSLEGQGGGGYTF. In DNA, the CDR3 is TGCGCCAGCAGCTTGGAAGGACAGGGCGGAGGTGGCTACACCTTC.

The genes are TRBV6-1 and TRBJ1-2; D is undetermined. Trimming removed 2 bases from V and 6 bases from J, with 16 bases in between. The CDR3 sequence is 15 residues long. Germline loops: CDR1 MNHNS, CDR2 SASEGT. The CDR3 spells CASSEWGNTRNGYTF. In DNA form, the CDR3 reads TGTGCCAGCAGTGAATGGGGTAATACTCGGAATGGCTACACCTTC.